The 19 T cell receptor beta chains listed next were all sequenced from one sample in a study of liver allograft versus peripheral blood T cells. Study-wide context: T cell receptor repertoires in transplanted livers were compared with those in recipients' peripheral blood.

From the reads, TCRdb called clonotypes with MiXCR, one entry per CDR3 protein. The sample includes around 12,000 distinct CDR3 sequences, approximately 30% seen only once; the top ten take 2% to 2.5%. These receptors came from a human patient who had a liver transplant. Among the T cells, some may be from the graft donor.

In this sample, this clonotype turned up a few times. This chain uses TRBV7-9 with TRBJ2-2; D perhaps matches TRBD2 (6 bases). The CDR3 runs to 16 residues. From germline, CDR1 is SEHNR and CDR2 FQNEAQ (reference sequence). V was cut by 4 bases and J by 5 bases, with 17 bases left in between. The CDR3 protein is CASSWLANFGTGELFF. The CDR3 DNA sequence: TGTGCCAGCAGCTGGCTAGCGAACTTCGGGACCGGGGAGCTGTTTTTT.

The rearrangement links TRBV28 to TRBJ1-3; D not certain. The CDR3 covers 15 residues. The germline gives CDR1 MDHEN, CDR2 SYDVKM. Trimming took off 5 bases at V and 0 bases at J, with 11 bases between the two ends. Written as DNA, the CDR3 is TGTGCCAGCAGTCAAGGACCAGACTCTGGAAACACCATATATTTT. Amino acids: CASSQGPDSGNTIYF.

By sample share, this clonotype is medium-sized. The V and J genes are TRBV6-5 and TRBJ1-2; D gene ambiguous. The CDR3 totals 12 residues. Looked up from germline, CDR1 is MNHEY and CDR2 is SVGAGI. The germline V and J ends were trimmed by 5 bases and 8 bases, with 12 bases remaining between them. The chain's CDR3 is CASSRGDLGYTF. In DNA form, the CDR3 reads TGTGCCAGCAGTCGGGGAGATTTGGGCTACACCTTC.

By share, this clonotype counts as medium-sized (0.01 to 0.1%). The chain links TRBV24-1 to TRBJ2-2; 9 nucleotides agree with TRBD1. Per germline, CDR1 KGHDR and CDR2 SFDVKD. Trimming cost V 2 bases and J 0 bases; bases outside gene matches: 6. The CDR3 extends over 18 amino acids. The CDR3 bases are TGTGCCACCAGTGATTCAGAGACAGGGGGATCGAACACCGGGGAGCTGTTTTTT. It codes for CATSDSETGGSNTGELFF.

CDR3 in amino acids: CASSTHPGQGSYGYTF. The CDR3 bases are TGTGCCAGTAGTACACATCCGGGACAGGGGAGCTATGGCTACACCTTC. V gene TRBV19 combines with J gene TRBJ1-2, with 10 bases aligning to TRBD1. Germline assignment: CDR1 LNHDA and CDR2 SQIVND (reference sequence). The trim removed 4 bases at V and 4 bases at J, leaving 9 bases unmatched. The CDR3 is made up of 16 amino acids.

This clonotype is termed medium-sized. J is TRBJ2-2 and V is TRBV27; TRBD2 matches 15 bases. Germline V gene data show CDR1 as MNHEY and CDR2 as SMNVEV (reference sequence). Unmatched junction bases numbered 12, after V lost 1 base and J lost 0 bases. This CDR3 comprises 22 residues. CDR3 sequence reads: CASSLLGGWGLAGGSNTGELFF. The CDR3 DNA sequence: TGTGCCAGCAGTTTATTGGGGGGCTGGGGACTAGCGGGGGGCTCGAACACCGGGGAGCTGTTTTTT.

This clonotype has only a few counts. The J gene is TRBJ1-3, the V gene TRBV6-1; TRBD1 might be the D (5 bases). V was cut by 7 bases and J by 0 bases, with 19 bases left in between. Looked up from germline, CDR1 is MNHNS and CDR2 is SASEGT. The CDR3 spans 17 residues. The CDR3 DNA sequence: TGTGCCAGCACAGCTCTCCACGGGGGATACTCTGGAAACACCATATATTTT. The encoded protein is CASTALHGGYSGNTIYF.

In its sample, this clonotype ranks as medium-sized. J is TRBJ1-2 and V is TRBV19; weak D call: TRBD1 (6 bases). Germline loops: CDR1 LNHDA, CDR2 SQIVND (reference sequence). The V end lost 3 bases, the J end lost 8 bases, and 10 bases lay between the germline ends. This CDR3 spans 12 amino acids. CDR3 region: CASSMDSIGYTF. The DNA of the CDR3 is TGTGCCAGTAGTATGGACAGTATCGGCTACACCTTC.

V usage is TRBV5-5 and J usage is TRBJ1-1; possibly TRBD1 for D (5 bases). The V gene's germline CDR1 is SGHKS and CDR2 YYEKEE (reference sequence). The CDR3 length is 15 residues. V lost 0 bases to trimming and J lost 7 bases, with 16 bases between them. The CDR3 coding sequence is TGTGCCAGCAGCTTGGCGGGGCGTCCGGACGGTGAAGCTTTCTTT. It translates to CASSLAGRPDGEAFF.

This clonotype was observed once. Since a much larger clone is just one base distant, this may be a read error. The chain employs TRBV6-6 and TRBJ1-2; D is undetermined. The CDR3 has 13 residues. Germline values: CDR1 MNHNY, CDR2 SVGAGI (reference sequence). V was trimmed by 2 bases and J by 2 bases, leaving 6 bases between them. CDR3 bases: TGTGCCAGCAGTTACGAGGCCAACTATGGCTACACCTTC. Protein sequence: CASSYEANYGYTF.

This chain uses TRBV12-3 or TRBV12-4 with TRBJ2-5; 9 nucleotides align to TRBD1. This CDR3 is 14 amino acids long. Unmatched junction bases numbered 13, after V lost 6 bases and J lost 11 bases. CDR3 loop: CASSPGTGPLLQYF. The CDR3 nucleotides read TGTGCCAGCAGCCCCGGGACAGGGCCCCTGTTACAGTACTTC.

Within the sample, this clonotype is medium-sized. The V call is TRBV29-1, the J call TRBJ2-3, with TRBD1 matching over 7 bases. Germline V gene lookup returns CDR1 SQVTM and CDR2 ANQGSEA. The CDR3 spans 14 residues. Unmatched junction bases numbered 10, after V lost 7 bases and J lost 3 bases. The CDR3 reads CSASPPGGTDTQYF. For the CDR3, the DNA is TGCAGCGCATCTCCACCAGGGGGTACAGATACGCAGTATTTT.

This clonotype occurred a few times. This chain connects TRBV5-1 to TRBJ2-1, with 12 bases identical to TRBD2. Germline CDR1 and CDR2: SGHRS and YFSETQ. V lost 7 bases, J lost 3 bases, and 11 bases stayed unmatched. This CDR3 region has 17 residues. The CDR3 loop reads CASRRLAGASVYNEQFF. CDR3 nucleotides: TGCGCCAGCCGCCGACTAGCGGGAGCCTCTGTCTACAATGAGCAGTTCTTC.

This clonotype is deemed medium-sized. The CDR3: CASSRNRGSGTDTQYF. The DNA for the CDR3 is TGTGCCAGCAGTCGGAACAGGGGGTCTGGCACAGATACGCAGTATTTT. The V gene is TRBV6-5, the J gene TRBJ2-3, with TRBD1 identical over 8 bases. This CDR3 is built from 16 residues. Germline V gives CDR1 MNHEY, CDR2 SVGAGI. V lost 5 bases and J lost 1; bases outside the gene matches: 8.

Ten or more counts support this clonotype. This chain uses TRBV28 with TRBJ1-6; 7 positions match TRBD1. Losses at the gene ends were 10 bases for V and 7 bases for J; bases not matched to a gene: 10. This CDR3 comprises 14 residues. CDR1 is MDHEN and CDR2 is SYDVKM in the germline V gene. For the CDR3, the DNA is TGTGCCACTATTAGTACAGGGGAAAATTCACCCCTCCACTTT. This sequence encodes CATISTGENSPLHF.

This rearrangement joins TRBV19 to TRBJ1-1, with 12 bases fitting TRBD1. This CDR3 region has 15 residues. The V gene's germline CDR1 is LNHDA and CDR2 SQIVND (reference sequence). The V gene end was trimmed by 4 bases and the J gene end by 2 bases; junction bases not matched to a gene: 2. The CDR3 here is CASSTGQGANTEAFF. CDR3 nucleotides: TGTGCCAGTAGTACGGGACAGGGGGCAAACACTGAAGCTTTCTTT.

The J gene is TRBJ2-1, the V gene TRBV20-1; 7 bases map to TRBD2. The germline CDR1 and CDR2 sequences are DFQATT and SNEGSKA (reference sequence). The junction had 11 bases not matched to a gene; V was cut back by 0 bases and J by 6 bases. The CDR3 is 16 residues long. In DNA, the CDR3 is TGCAGTGCTAGAGATCCTGTGGGAGGGCCTAGCAATGAGCAGTTCTTC. It translates to CSARDPVGGPSNEQFF.

This clonotype qualifies as medium-sized (0.01 to 0.1%). The V gene is TRBV18, the J gene TRBJ2-7; D gene unclear. Germline V lookup: CDR1 KGHSH, CDR2 LQKENI. V was pared by 0 bases and J by 5 bases, with 11 bases between. The CDR3 runs 14 residues. DNA for the CDR3: TGTGCCAGCTCACCACCAACCCTTCTCCACGAGCAGTACTTC. It yields the protein CASSPPTLLHEQYF.

This chain connects TRBV14 to TRBJ2-2, with D possibly TRBD1 on 7 matching bases. V was clipped by 2 bases and J by 0 bases, with 10 bases between them. Germline V gene data show CDR1 as SGHDN and CDR2 as FVKESK. This CDR3 has 16 residues. The chain's CDR3 is CASSQRRGPNTGELFF. As DNA, the CDR3 is TGTGCCAGCAGCCAAAGGAGGGGGCCGAACACCGGGGAGCTGTTTTTT.